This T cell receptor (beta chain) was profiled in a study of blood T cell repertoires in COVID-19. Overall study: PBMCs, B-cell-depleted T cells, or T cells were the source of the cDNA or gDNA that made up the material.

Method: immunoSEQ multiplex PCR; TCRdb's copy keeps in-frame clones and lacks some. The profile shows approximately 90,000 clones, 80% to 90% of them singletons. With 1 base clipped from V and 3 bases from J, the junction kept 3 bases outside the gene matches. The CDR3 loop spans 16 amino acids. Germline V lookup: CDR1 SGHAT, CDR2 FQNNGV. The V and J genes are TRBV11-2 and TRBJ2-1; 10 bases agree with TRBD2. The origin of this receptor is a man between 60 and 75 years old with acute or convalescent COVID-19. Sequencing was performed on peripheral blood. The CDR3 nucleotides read TGTGCCAGCAGCTTAGCACTAGCGGGATACTACAATGAGCAGTTCTTC. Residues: CASSLALAGYYNEQFF.